This T cell receptor beta chain was recovered during a study of blood T cell repertoires in COVID-19. At the level of the study: Samples representing acute and convalescent COVID-19 were sourced from the United States, Italy and Spain. Nucleic acid was either cDNA or gDNA, and it came from T cells, B-cell-depleted T cells, or PBMCs.

Sequenced by immunoSEQ multiplex PCR; TCRdb stores in-frame clones only, minus some. The sample holds about 170,000 clones, approximately 84% seen once. CDR3 size: 16 residues. V lost 5 bases and J lost 5, with 22 bases in between. Germline lookup yields CDR1 SGHTA and CDR2 FQGNSA. Sequenced input: peripheral blood. This TCR derives from a woman older than 75 with acute or convalescent COVID-19. The V call is TRBV7-2, the J call TRBJ2-7, with TRBD2 as a possible D gene (6 bases). CDR3 sequence reads: CASSLWRGAVGNEQYF. CDR3 DNA: TGTGCCAGCAGCCTTTGGAGGGGAGCAGTGGGCAACGAGCAGTACTTC.